The rows below give T cell receptor beta chains drawn from one sample of a study of Tregs in tolerant kidney transplant recipients. Assay used: immunoSEQ multiplex PCR; TCRdb lists only in-frame clones, some missing. This table has roughly 69,000 clones, 98% appearing once. Source: Tregs from blood, taken before the transplant. The receptors shown here come from a human donor who received a combined kidney and bone marrow transplant. Each CDR3 is given with its conserved first and last residue. Fields, in order: D gene, J gene, clone size, V gene, CDR3 protein, CDR3 DNA. D genes are given only for firm matches. The size of a clone is reported for some rows only, either as once, few or many, or as a class for expanded clones.

>-|TRBJ2-5|-|TRBV30
CAWSVSGETQYF
TGTGCCTGGAGTGTCTCGGGAGAGACCCAGTACTTC
>TRBD2|TRBJ2-3|-|TRBV7-2
CASSRAGGITDTQYF
TGTGCCAGCAGTCGAGCGGGGGGCATCACAGATACGCAGTATTTT
>TRBD1|TRBJ2-7|-|TRBV29-1
CSVENTGGSYEQYF
TGCAGCGTCGAAAATACAGGGGGATCCTACGAGCAGTACTTC
>-|TRBJ2-5|-|TRBV9
CASSVYGSETQYF
TGTGCCAGCAGCGTATACGGTTCAGAGACCCAGTACTTC
>-|TRBJ1-2|-|TRBV5-6
CASSLAGGGVGGYTF
TGTGCCAGCAGCTTGGCTGGCGGGGGAGTTGGTGGCTACACCTTC
>-|TRBJ2-3|-|TRBV2
CASGQLMSTDTQYF
TGTGCCAGCGGACAGTTGATGAGCACAGATACGCAGTATTTT
>TRBD2|TRBJ2-7|-|TRBV7-8
CASSSAGGLRNEQYF
TGTGCCAGCAGCTCAGCGGGAGGGCTCCGGAACGAGCAGTACTTC
>-|TRBJ1-2|-|TRBV7-6
CASSLVGHGYTF
TGTGCCAGCAGCTTAGTGGGGCACGGCTACACCTTC
>-|TRBJ1-6|once|TRBV7-6
CASSPTDSDYNSPLHF
TGTGCCAGCAGCCCTACCGACAGCGATTATAATTCACCCCTCCACTTT
>TRBD1|TRBJ2-1|-|TRBV6-5
CASSSDRVSYNEQFF
TGTGCCAGCAGTTCGGACAGGGTCTCCTACAATGAGCAGTTCTTC